Below are 19 T cell receptor beta chains sequenced from a single sample in a study of blood T cell repertoires in COVID-19. Repertoires were generated with immunoSEQ multiplex PCR, while TCRdb's copy carries only in-frame clones and drops some. The top ten clones hold 7.8% of a sample with 150,000 to 200,000 clones, 82% of them seen once. The specimen sequenced was peripheral blood. These TCRs come from a woman in her fifties or sixties with COVID-19, enrolled during active disease.

The chain links TRBV2 to TRBJ1-4; TRBD1 matches at 9 bases. V shed 7 bases and J 3 bases; nucleotides not matched to a gene: 3. There are 14 residues in the CDR3. The germline gives CDR1 SNHLY, CDR2 FYNNEI. The CDR3 bases are TGTGCCAGCAACAGGGGGCATGCTAATGAAAAACTGTTTTTT. This translates into CASNRGHANEKLFF.

The rearrangement joins TRBV11-1 to TRBJ1-4, with 7 bases identical to TRBD1. Germline V gene lookup returns CDR1 SGHAT and CDR2 FQDESV (reference sequence). CDR3 length: 14 amino acids. The trim removed 5 bases at V and 3 bases at J, leaving 3 bases unmatched. CDR3 DNA: TGTGCCAGCAGCACGGGACAGTCTAATGAAAAACTGTTTTTT. It encodes CASSTGQSNEKLFF.

The CDR3 region is CASSLGVGADTQYF. The DNA for the CDR3 is TGTGCCAGCAGCTTAGGGGTGGGAGCAGATACGCAGTATTTT. This chain joins TRBV7-2 and TRBJ2-3; possibly TRBD2 for D (5 bases). This CDR3 comprises 14 residues. Germline V gives CDR1 SGHTA, CDR2 FQGNSA. Trimming took 1 base from V and 4 from J, leaving 9 bases between them.

This clone was found once. The chain has TRBV9 and TRBJ2-4, with 9 nucleotides matching TRBD1. The germline gives CDR1 SGDLS, CDR2 YYNGEE. The V gene end was trimmed by 3 bases and the J gene end by 7 bases; junction bases not matched to a gene: 5. The CDR3 totals 14 residues. The CDR3 coding sequence is TGTGCCAGCAGCGAACAGGGGGCCGGGAACATTCAGTACTTC. Its protein product is CASSEQGAGNIQYF.

The J gene is TRBJ1-1, the V gene TRBV29-1, with a possible D match to TRBD1 (5 bases). Germline loops: CDR1 SQVTM, CDR2 ANQGSEA. This CDR3 spans 14 amino acids. Trimming removed 6 bases at V and 0 bases at J, with 14 bases between. The CDR3 DNA follows: TGCAGCGTGTACAGGACGACAATGAACACTGAAGCTTTCTTT. It specifies CSVYRTTMNTEAFF.

The chain recombines TRBV24-1 with TRBJ1-2; TRBD1 matches at 8 bases. V shed 8 bases, J shed 4 bases, and the junction held 5 bases outside the gene matches. CDR1 KGHDR and CDR2 SFDVKD come from the germline V gene. The CDR3 loop spans 13 amino acids. The DNA of the CDR3 is TGTGCCACCAACTCGGGACAGGCCTATGGCTACACCTTC. Residues: CATNSGQAYGYTF.

There are a few counts of this clone. Written as DNA, the CDR3 is TGTGCCAGCAGCTTACTCCCAGGTTTAGAGGAAGCTTTCTTT. Translated, it gives CASSLLPGLEEAFF. The chain has TRBV7-3 and TRBJ1-1; no firm D call. Germline V gene sequence: CDR1 SGHTA, CDR2 FQGTGA. This CDR3 has 14 amino acids. V gave up 2 bases and J gave up 8 bases, with 15 bases separating them.

V and J are TRBV28 and TRBJ2-7; perhaps TRBD1 as D (5 bases). Trimming took 5 bases from V and 0 from J, leaving 17 bases between them. Germline CDR1 MDHEN, CDR2 SYDVKM. The CDR3 is 16 amino acids. CDR3 in amino acids: CASSPGLRQSSYEQYF. The CDR3 DNA reads as TGTGCCAGCAGTCCCGGTCTTAGACAGAGCTCCTACGAGCAGTACTTC.

The J gene is TRBJ1-5, the V gene TRBV4-1; D is unclear. Germline values: CDR1 MGHRA, CDR2 YSYEKL. The CDR3 consists of 18 residues. V was trimmed by 0 bases and J by 1 base, leaving 16 bases between them. CDR3 in amino acids: CASSQDDNIGRSNQPQHF. As DNA, the CDR3 is TGCGCCAGCAGCCAAGATGATAATATCGGCAGGAGCAATCAGCCCCAGCATTTT.

Here the CDR3 DNA reads TGTGCCAGTGGCAGGGCGGTAACTAATGAAAAACTGTTTTTT. Its protein is CASGRAVTNEKLFF. V gene TRBV6-5 combines with J gene TRBJ1-4, with a weak D call TRBD1 (5 bases). The CDR3 loop spans 14 amino acids. In germline, CDR1 is MNHEY, CDR2 SVGAGI. V dropped 9 bases and J dropped 1 base, with 12 bases sitting between them.

This chain uses TRBV4-1 with TRBJ2-1; D unclear. Germline CDR1 is MGHRA and CDR2 is YSYEKL. The V and J ends lost 5 bases and 0 bases respectively, with 11 bases between them. The CDR3 is made up of 15 amino acids. CDR3 nucleotide sequence: TGCGCCAGCAGCGTCGAACTTCCCTCCTACAATGAGCAGTTCTTC. This gives the protein CASSVELPSYNEQFF.

A note on this clone: The junction departs from the called germline gene at one end, perhaps through a read error. CDR3 coding DNA: TGTGCCAGCACCTTAGCGGGGGGGCCCGAAACCGGGGAGCTGTTTTTT. Its protein is CASTLAGGPETGELFF. This chain links TRBV11-2 with TRBJ2-2; TRBD2 agrees at 11 bases. The CDR3 loop spans 16 amino acids. CDR1 and CDR2 from the germline V gene are SGHAT and FQNNGV. The full variable domain, with the rest looked up from reference TRBV11-2 and TRBJ2-2, is EAGVAQSPRYKIIEKRQSVAFWCNPISGHATLYWYQQILGQGPKLLIQFQNNGVVDDSQLPKDRFSAERLKGVDSTLKIQPAKLEDSAVYLCASTLAGGPETGELFFGEGSRLTVL.

This clone has just a few counts. V usage is TRBV29-1 and J usage is TRBJ2-3; 7 bases map to TRBD2. The CDR3 runs 13 residues. CDR1 is SQVTM, CDR2 ANQGSEA, per germline. After removal of 6 bases from V and 3 bases from J, the junction contained 6 bases not matched to a gene. The CDR3 DNA reads as TGCAGCGTGCGGCAGGGAGGGACAGATACGCAGTATTTT. As protein: CSVRQGGTDTQYF.

The chain uses TRBV28 and TRBJ1-4, with 8 bases fitting TRBD1. V lost 3 bases and J lost 5; bases outside the gene matches: 8. The CDR3 runs 16 residues. CDR1 and CDR2 (germline): MDHEN, SYDVKM. DNA for the CDR3: TGTGCCAGCAGTTTCGCCGGACAGGGTGGGAATGAAAAACTGTTTTTT. Its translation is CASSFAGQGGNEKLFF.

This chain links TRBV11-2 with TRBJ2-1, with 11 bases matching TRBD2. The CDR3 sequence is 14 residues long. J was trimmed by 7 bases and V by 5 bases; bases with no gene match: 4. Germline assignment: CDR1 SGHAT and CDR2 FQNNGV. CDR3 sequence reads: CASSPTSGKNEQFF. The CDR3 nucleotides read TGTGCCAGCAGCCCGACTAGCGGGAAGAATGAGCAGTTCTTC.

This sequence joins TRBV27 and TRBJ1-4; 9 nucleotides agree with TRBD1. This CDR3 spans 16 amino acids. From germline, CDR1 is MNHEY and CDR2 SMNVEV (reference sequence). V dropped 6 bases and J dropped 8; count of bases not matched to a gene: 13. The CDR3, as DNA: TGTGCCAGCAGAGGCCTGATAGGGACAGGGAGGGAAAAACTGTTTTTT. The encoded protein is CASRGLIGTGREKLFF.

The table lists this clone with a few counts. J is TRBJ2-5 and V is TRBV7-8; no reliable D call. The V end lost 5 bases, the J end lost 1 base, and 8 bases lay between the germline ends. CDR1 is SGHVS, CDR2 FQNEAQ, per germline. The CDR3 runs 13 residues. The CDR3 region is CASSPGSQETQYF. CDR3 DNA sequence: TGTGCCAGCAGCCCAGGTTCCCAAGAGACCCAGTACTTC.

V and J are TRBV19 and TRBJ1-4; 10 nucleotides agree with TRBD1. CDR1 LNHDA and CDR2 SQIVND come from the germline V gene (reference sequence). V trimming: 9 bases; J trimming: 5 bases; junction bases outside the gene matches: 9. This CDR3 has 15 amino acids. In DNA form, the CDR3 reads TGTGCCAGCCAGCGGCCGGGACAGGGGAATGAAAAACTGTTTTTT. Translating it yields CASQRPGQGNEKLFF.

This chain uses TRBV6-1 with TRBJ2-7; 13 bases are a match to TRBD2. CDR1 and CDR2 (germline): MNHNS, SASEGT. The trim removed 0 bases at V and 5 bases at J, leaving 7 bases unmatched. This CDR3 has 17 residues. The CDR3, as DNA: TGTGCCAGCAGTGAAGCGTCACCTGGACTAGCGGGGGACGAGCAGTACGTC. Translation gives CASSEASPGLAGDEQYV.